Reported below is one TCR beta chain. Its antigen is currently unknown. Autoimmune disease history or systemic immunosuppression was exclusionary. Blood sampling took place at baseline, cycle 4 day 1, and cycle 7 day 1. The table came from immunoSEQ multiplex PCR; TCRdb's copy has only in-frame clones and leaves some out. The table includes about 60,000 clones, 80% to 95% detected once. The data are from a study of OX40 agonist ivuxolimab in advanced cancers. General study results and limits: Among the least clonally expanded were partial responders at 0.1-3.0 mg/kg. There were also nonresponders showing low normalized T-cell clonal expansion.

This sample comprised CD4+ or CD8+ T cells sorted from blood, obtained in a trial of the OX40 agonist ivuxolimab. The clonotype originates from an adult with an advanced solid tumor such as melanoma, head and neck, liver or kidney cancer.

This CDR3 is CASSFAGGVNQPQHF. Written as DNA, the CDR3 is TGTGCCAGCAGTTTCGCAGGGGGCGTCAATCAGCCCCAGCATTTT. V gene TRBV28 combines with J gene TRBJ1-5, with TRBD1 matching over 8 bases. The V gene's germline CDR1 is MDHEN and CDR2 SYDVKM. The CDR3 runs 15 residues. Trimming cost V 3 bases and J 3 bases; bases outside gene matches: 4. Drawing the rest from reference TRBV28 and TRBJ1-5, the complete variable domain is DVKVTQSSRYLVKRTGEKVFLECVQDMDHENMFWYRQDPGLGLRLIYFSYDVKMKEKGDIPEGYSVSREKKERFSLILESASTNQTSMYLCASSFAGGVNQPQHFGDGTRLSIL.